The 21 T cell receptor beta chains below all came from one sample that was sequenced in a study of human T cells and chemical hapten exposure. The sample's time point: pre-sensitization, week 0. Treatment reported: therapeutic diphenylcyclopropenone sensitization with weekly scalp DPC. TCRdb analysed the RACE reads with MiXCR anew, one entry per CDR3 protein. The sample includes some 74,000 distinct CDR3 sequences, approximately 15% of them seen just once. The sequencing here drew on whole blood, taken in connection with sensitization to the hapten diphenylcyclopropenone (DPC). The receptors shown here come from a woman aged 50 to 60 with alopecia areata. Some clones in this sample may be carry-over from other donors' samples.

This clonotype has at least ten counts. The chain links TRBV27 to TRBJ1-5; D is undetermined. Looked up from germline, CDR1 is MNHEY and CDR2 is SMNVEV (reference sequence). The ends were cut back, 4 bases at V and 1 base at J, with 8 bases in the middle. This CDR3 is built from 14 residues. CDR3 protein: CASSSLGSNQPQHF. In nucleotides, the CDR3 is TGTGCCAGCAGTTCGCTGGGAAGCAATCAGCCCCAGCATTTT.

The chain links TRBV29-1 to TRBJ2-3; possibly TRBD1 for D (6 bases). There are 14 residues in the CDR3. V shed 6 bases and J shed 0 bases, with 13 bases lying between them. Germline V gene sequence: CDR1 SQVTM, CDR2 ANQGSEA. The CDR3 nucleotides read TGCAGCGTCGAGAAACAGGGAAGCACAGATACGCAGTATTTT. Translated, it gives CSVEKQGSTDTQYF.

This clonotype was found a few times. V and J are TRBV29-1 and TRBJ2-5, with TRBD1 matching over 10 bases. This CDR3 region has 13 residues. Germline loops: CDR1 SQVTM, CDR2 ANQGSEA. The CDR3 coding sequence is TGCTCCGGGACAGGGGACGTTAAAGAGACCCAGTACTTC. Its protein product is CSGTGDVKETQYF.

This clonotype was counted only a few times. This sequence joins TRBV28 and TRBJ2-5; 9 nucleotides line up with TRBD1. V gave up 5 bases and J gave up 4 bases; unmatched junction bases: 11. CDR3 length: 16 amino acids. Germline lookup yields CDR1 MDHEN and CDR2 SYDVKM. In nucleotides, the CDR3 is TGTGCCAGCAGTACAAGGACAGGGGATCTTACAGAGACCCAGTACTTC. Translating gives CASSTRTGDLTETQYF.

The genes are TRBV7-9 and TRBJ2-2; tentatively, D is TRBD2 (5 bases). The CDR3 sequence is 15 residues long. CDR1 and CDR2 (germline): SEHNR, FQNEAQ (reference sequence). Trimming took off 5 bases at V and 2 bases at J, with 12 bases between the two ends. The CDR3 protein is CASSPWTGNTGELFF. The CDR3 DNA reads TGTGCCAGCAGCCCATGGACGGGAAACACCGGGGAGCTGTTTTTT.

This sequence joins TRBV7-9 and TRBJ2-7, with D perhaps TRBD1 or TRBD2 (5 bases each). The V end was cut by 4 bases, the J end by 0 bases, with 10 bases between. The germline CDR1 and CDR2 sequences are SEHNR and FQNEAQ (reference sequence). The CDR3 sequence is 14 residues long. CDR3 amino acids: CASSSGPSSYEQYF. The CDR3 DNA reads as TGTGCCAGCAGCTCGGGACCCAGCTCCTACGAGCAGTACTTC.

The chain joins TRBV5-1 to TRBJ2-3; TRBD1 aligns across 10 bases. Germline V gene data show CDR1 as SGHRS and CDR2 as YFSETQ. The CDR3 has 14 residues. V lost 8 bases to trimming and J lost 3 bases; unmatched junction nucleotides: 6. The CDR3 nucleotides are TGCGCCAGTTTCCGGGACAGGGGAACAGATACGCAGTATTTT. It translates to CASFRDRGTDTQYF.

The V gene is TRBV29-1, the J gene TRBJ1-6, with 8 bases aligning to TRBD1. CDR3 length: 13 residues. The germline gives CDR1 SQVTM, CDR2 ANQGSEA. V dropped 5 bases and J dropped 6; count of bases not matched to a gene: 3. The CDR3 nucleotides read TGCAGCGTTCAACAGGGGGGTAATTCACCCCTCCACTTT. Its translation: CSVQQGGNSPLHF. Together with reference TRBV29-1 and TRBJ1-6, the CDR3 gives the full variable domain: SAVISQKPSRDICQRGTSLTIQCQVDSQVTMMFWYRQQPGQSLTLIATANQGSEATYESGFVIDKFPISRPNLTFSTLTVSNMSPEDSSIYLCSVQQGGNSPLHFGNGTRLTVT.

The V gene is TRBV2, the J gene TRBJ1-5; possibly TRBD1 for D (6 bases). The CDR3 totals 15 residues. The germline CDR1 and CDR2 sequences are SNHLY and FYNNEI. V lost 7 bases, J lost 9 bases, and 22 bases lay in between. The CDR3 sequence is CASKSRATGLRPQHF. The CDR3 bases are TGTGCCAGCAAGAGTAGAGCGACAGGCCTGAGGCCCCAGCATTTT.

This clonotype has a count of ten or more. The chain employs TRBV6-5 and TRBJ2-5; D gene uncertain. Trimming removed 8 bases from V and 1 base from J, with 5 bases in between. CDR3 length: 11 residues. Germline lookup yields CDR1 MNHEY and CDR2 SVGAGI. The CDR3, as DNA: TGTGCCAGCCAAGGCCAAGAGACCCAGTACTTC. Translation gives CASQGQETQYF.

This clonotype has a handful of counts. The V call is TRBV12-3 or TRBV12-4, the J call TRBJ1-5, with D possibly being TRBD1 (6 bases). Trimming took off 3 bases at V and 7 bases at J, with 13 bases between the two ends. There are 14 residues in the CDR3. The CDR3 DNA is TGTGCCAGCAGTTTTGGACTTGGGGGCCAGCCCCAGCATTTT. It encodes CASSFGLGGQPQHF.

This clonotype showed up just a few times. This chain uses TRBV3-1 with TRBJ2-1, with TRBD2 matching over 11 bases. The CDR3 loop spans 18 amino acids. V shed 1 base, J shed 5 bases, and the junction held 10 bases outside the gene matches. Per the germline V gene, CDR1 is LGHDT and CDR2 is YNNKEL (reference sequence). The CDR3 sequence: CASSQGSRLAGGHNEQFF. In DNA, the CDR3 is TGTGCCAGCAGCCAAGGGTCACGGCTAGCGGGAGGCCACAATGAGCAGTTCTTC.

This clonotype has a count of ten or more. The chain has TRBV7-2 and TRBJ1-2; tentative D call: TRBD1 (6 bases). The CDR3 runs 20 residues. Trimming took 2 bases from V and 1 from J, leaving 26 bases between them. CDR1 and CDR2 from the germline V gene are SGHTA and FQGNSA. CDR3 loop: CASSLSRDTGNPPYNYGYTF. The DNA for the CDR3 is TGTGCCAGCAGCTTATCCCGGGACACCGGCAACCCCCCCTATAACTATGGCTACACCTTC.

This rearrangement joins TRBV19 to TRBJ2-1; 15 bases line up with TRBD2. The CDR3 is made up of 16 amino acids. With V trimmed by 5 bases and J by 7 bases, 6 bases remained unmatched. Germline lookup yields CDR1 LNHDA and CDR2 SQIVND (reference sequence). For the CDR3, the DNA is TGTGCCAGTAGTCCCCGGACTAGCGGGAGGGGGAATGAGCAGTTCTTC. This translates into CASSPRTSGRGNEQFF.

This sequence joins TRBV29-1 and TRBJ2-7; 8 bases align to TRBD1. Trimming cost V 6 bases and J 5 bases; bases outside gene matches: 6. The CDR3 contains 12 residues. The germline V gene has CDR1 SQVTM and CDR2 ANQGSEA. As DNA, the CDR3 is TGCAGCGTGGATACACAGGGGGACGAGCAGTACTTC. It specifies CSVDTQGDEQYF.

V usage is TRBV6-6 and J usage is TRBJ2-7; 7 bases map to TRBD2. The V segment lost 4 bases and the J segment 5 bases; nucleotides outside the gene matches: 2. The CDR3 totals 12 residues. The germline gives CDR1 MNHNY, CDR2 SVGAGI (reference sequence). The CDR3 DNA is TGTGCCAGCAGTTGGGGGGGGAACGAGCAGTACTTC. As protein: CASSWGGNEQYF.

The V call is TRBV5-6, the J call TRBJ1-1; 10 nucleotides line up with TRBD1. CDR3 size: 12 residues. Germline V gene sequence: CDR1 SGHDT, CDR2 YYEEEE. V gave up 2 bases and J gave up 11 bases; unmatched junction bases: 3. CDR3 DNA: TGTGCCAGCAGCTTAGGACAGGGGGACGCTTTCTTT. It translates to CASSLGQGDAFF.

V and J are TRBV13 and TRBJ1-2; the match to TRBD1 covers 7 bases. CDR1 and CDR2 (germline): PRHDT, FYEKMQ (reference sequence). CDR3 size: 15 residues. V was clipped by 4 bases and J by 0 bases; unmatched bases: 5. The CDR3 DNA reads TGTGCCAGCAGCTCGCGGACAGGAGCTAACTATGGCTACACCTTC. This gives the protein CASSSRTGANYGYTF.

This clonotype has only a few counts. The V gene is TRBV7-9, the J gene TRBJ2-7, with unresolved D. The CDR3 is 13 amino acids. Trimming cost V 4 bases and J 0 bases, with 7 bases left between them. Germline CDR1 reads SEHNR; CDR2 reads FQNEAQ (reference sequence). For the CDR3, the DNA is TGTGCCAGCAGCTCCGTGCACTCCTACGAGCAGTACTTC. Amino acid sequence: CASSSVHSYEQYF.

This clonotype was found a few times. This chain links TRBV3-1 with TRBJ2-1; TRBD1 or TRBD2 may be the D gene (6 bases each). CDR1 is LGHDT, CDR2 YNNKEL, per germline (reference sequence). V was cut by 3 bases and J by 6 bases, with 12 bases left in between. The length of the CDR3 is 14 residues. The CDR3 sequence: CASSHGEGGNEQFF. In nucleotides, the CDR3 is TGTGCCAGCAGCCATGGCGAGGGGGGCAATGAGCAGTTCTTC.

This clonotype appeared a single time. This chain links TRBV5-1 with TRBJ2-7, with 7 bases matching TRBD1. The CDR3 spans 14 residues. The junction had 5 bases not matched to a gene; V was cut back by 4 bases and J by 1 base. From germline, CDR1 is SGHRS and CDR2 YFSETQ. The CDR3 region is CASSRDSESYEQYF. CDR3 coding DNA: TGCGCCAGCAGCAGGGACAGCGAATCCTACGAGCAGTACTTC.